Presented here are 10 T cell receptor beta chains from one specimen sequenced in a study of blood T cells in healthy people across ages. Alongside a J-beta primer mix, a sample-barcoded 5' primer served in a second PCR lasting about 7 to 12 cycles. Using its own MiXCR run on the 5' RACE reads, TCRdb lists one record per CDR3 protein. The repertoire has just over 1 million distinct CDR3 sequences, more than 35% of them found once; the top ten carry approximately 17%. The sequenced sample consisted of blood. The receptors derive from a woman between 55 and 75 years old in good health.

This CDR3 reads CASGRIQGSYNEQFF. As DNA, the CDR3 is TGTGCTAGTGGAAGAATACAAGGGTCCTACAATGAGCAGTTCTTC. The chain joins TRBV12-5 to TRBJ2-1; D is unresolved. V was shortened by 6 bases and J by 1 base, with 13 bases between the two germline ends. The length of the CDR3 is 15 residues. CDR1 and CDR2 from the germline V gene are LGHNT and FRNRAP.

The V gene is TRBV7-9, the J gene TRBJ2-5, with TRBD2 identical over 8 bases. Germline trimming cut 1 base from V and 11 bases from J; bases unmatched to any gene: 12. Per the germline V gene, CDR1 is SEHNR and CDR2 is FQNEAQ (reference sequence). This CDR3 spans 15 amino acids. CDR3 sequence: CASSLEAAGADEQYF. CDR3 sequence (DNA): TGTGCCAGCAGCTTAGAGGCAGCGGGGGCGGATGAGCAGTACTTC. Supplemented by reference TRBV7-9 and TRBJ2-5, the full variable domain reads DTGVSQNPRHKITKRGQNVTFRCDPISEHNRLYWYRQTLGQGPEFLTYFQNEAQLEKSRLLSDRFSAERPKGSFSTLEIQRTEQGDSAMYLCASSLEAAGADEQYFGPGTRLLVL.

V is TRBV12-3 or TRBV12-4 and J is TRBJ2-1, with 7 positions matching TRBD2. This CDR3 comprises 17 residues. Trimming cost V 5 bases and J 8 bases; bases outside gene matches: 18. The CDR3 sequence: CASSPGGGRAGLDEQFF. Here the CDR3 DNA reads TGTGCCAGCAGTCCTGGTGGGGGACGAGCGGGATTAGATGAGCAGTTCTTC.

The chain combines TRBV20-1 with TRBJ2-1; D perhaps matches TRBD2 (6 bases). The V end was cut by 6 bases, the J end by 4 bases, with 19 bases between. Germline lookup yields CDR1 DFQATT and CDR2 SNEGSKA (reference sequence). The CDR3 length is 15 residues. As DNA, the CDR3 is TGCAGTGCCCTCCCGGTAGCGGTTAAGTACAATGAGCAGTTCTTC. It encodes CSALPVAVKYNEQFF.

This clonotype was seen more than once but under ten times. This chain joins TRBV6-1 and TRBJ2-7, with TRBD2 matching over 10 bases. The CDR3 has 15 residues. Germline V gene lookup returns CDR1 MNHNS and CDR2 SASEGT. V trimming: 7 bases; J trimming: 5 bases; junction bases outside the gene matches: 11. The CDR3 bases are TGTGCCAGCACCAGGGGACTAGCGAGGATCGACGAGCAGTACTTC. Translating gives CASTRGLARIDEQYF.

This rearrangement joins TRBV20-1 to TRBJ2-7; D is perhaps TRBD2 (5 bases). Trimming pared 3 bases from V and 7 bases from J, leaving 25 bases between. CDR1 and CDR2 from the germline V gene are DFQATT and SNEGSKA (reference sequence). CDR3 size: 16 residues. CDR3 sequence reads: CSASPLWSGQGHEQYF. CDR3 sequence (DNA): TGCAGTGCTAGCCCCCTTTGGAGCGGCCAAGGGCATGAGCAGTACTTC.

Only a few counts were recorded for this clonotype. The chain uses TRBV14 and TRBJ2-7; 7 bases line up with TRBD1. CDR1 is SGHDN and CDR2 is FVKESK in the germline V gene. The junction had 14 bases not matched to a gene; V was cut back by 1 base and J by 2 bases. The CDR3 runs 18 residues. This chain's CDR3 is CASSQGRWAGTDPYEQYF. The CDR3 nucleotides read TGTGCCAGCAGCCAAGGCCGGTGGGCTGGGACAGACCCCTACGAGCAGTACTTC.

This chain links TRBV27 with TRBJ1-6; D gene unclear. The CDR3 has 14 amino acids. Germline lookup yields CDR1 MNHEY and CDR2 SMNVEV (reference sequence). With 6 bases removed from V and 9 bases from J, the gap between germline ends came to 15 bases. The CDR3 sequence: CASSPEERSSPLHF. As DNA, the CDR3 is TGTGCCAGCAGCCCAGAGGAAAGGAGTTCACCCCTCCACTTT.

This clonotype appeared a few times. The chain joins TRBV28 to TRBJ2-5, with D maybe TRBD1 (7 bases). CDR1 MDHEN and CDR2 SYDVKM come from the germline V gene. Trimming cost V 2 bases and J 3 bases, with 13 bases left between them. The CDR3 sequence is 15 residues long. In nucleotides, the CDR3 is TGTGCCAGCAGTTTACCAGGGGGAGGCGAAGAGACCCAGTACTTC. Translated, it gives CASSLPGGGEETQYF.

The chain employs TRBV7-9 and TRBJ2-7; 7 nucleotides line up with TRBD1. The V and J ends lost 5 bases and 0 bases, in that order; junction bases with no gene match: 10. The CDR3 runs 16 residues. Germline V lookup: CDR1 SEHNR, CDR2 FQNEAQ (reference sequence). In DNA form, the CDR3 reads TGTGCCAGCAGCCCTTTAAACAGGGGAAGCTCCTACGAGCAGTACTTC. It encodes CASSPLNRGSSYEQYF.